This T cell receptor beta chain is from a study of blood T cell repertoires in COVID-19. Across the whole study: There were acute and convalescent COVID-19 samples, and they came from the United States, Italy and Spain. In each case, the material was cDNA or gDNA derived from T cells, B-cell-depleted T cells, or PBMCs.

Measured with immunoSEQ multiplex PCR; TCRdb has only the in-frame clones, and not every one. The table has about 63,000 clones, approximately 78% seen once; the top ten hold roughly 30%. CDR3 length equals 14 residues. V gave up 7 bases and J gave up 2 bases; unmatched junction bases: 8. Per germline, CDR1 LNHDA and CDR2 SQIVND (reference sequence). This chain uses TRBV19 with TRBJ2-7; 7 bases match TRBD1. What was sequenced was peripheral blood. The receptor was isolated from a man between 60 and 75 years old with COVID-19, enrolled during active disease. The CDR3 spells CASTSRDRAYEQYF. The CDR3 region has the DNA TGTGCCAGTACCTCCAGGGACAGAGCCTACGAGCAGTACTTC. The whole variable domain, remainder taken from reference TRBV19 and TRBJ2-7, is DGGITQSPKYLFRKEGQNVTLSCEQNLNHDAMYWYRQDPGQGLRLIYYSQIVNDFQKGDIAEGYSVSREKKESFPLTVTSAQKNPTAFYLCASTSRDRAYEQYFGPGTRLTVT.